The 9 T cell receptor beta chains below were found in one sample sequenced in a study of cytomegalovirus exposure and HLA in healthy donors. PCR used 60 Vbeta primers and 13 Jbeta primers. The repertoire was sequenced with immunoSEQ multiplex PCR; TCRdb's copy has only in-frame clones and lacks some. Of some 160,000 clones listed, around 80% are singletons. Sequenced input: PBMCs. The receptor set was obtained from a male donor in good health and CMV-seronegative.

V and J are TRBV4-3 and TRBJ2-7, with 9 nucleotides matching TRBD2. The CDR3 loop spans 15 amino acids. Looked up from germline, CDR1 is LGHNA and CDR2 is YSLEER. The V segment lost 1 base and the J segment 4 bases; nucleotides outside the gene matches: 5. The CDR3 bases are TGCGCCAGCAGCCAAGTAGCTAGCGGGGATTACGAGCAGTACTTC. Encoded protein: CASSQVASGDYEQYF.

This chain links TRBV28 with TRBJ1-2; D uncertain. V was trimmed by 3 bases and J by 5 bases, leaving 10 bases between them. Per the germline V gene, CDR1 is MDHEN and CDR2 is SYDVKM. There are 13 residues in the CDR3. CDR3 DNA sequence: TGTGCCAGCAGTTTCCCCCTGAGATATGGCTACACCTTC. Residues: CASSFPLRYGYTF.

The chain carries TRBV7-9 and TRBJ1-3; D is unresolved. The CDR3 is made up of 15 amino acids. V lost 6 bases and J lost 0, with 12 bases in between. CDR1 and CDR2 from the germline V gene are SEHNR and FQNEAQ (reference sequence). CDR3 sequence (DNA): TGTGCCAGCAGACCCGACGGGTCCTCTGGAAACACCATATATTTT. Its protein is CASRPDGSSGNTIYF.

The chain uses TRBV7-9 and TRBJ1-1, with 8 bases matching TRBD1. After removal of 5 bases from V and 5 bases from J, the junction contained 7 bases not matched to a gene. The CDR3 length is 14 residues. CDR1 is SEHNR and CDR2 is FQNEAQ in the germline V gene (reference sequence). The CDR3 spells CASSPDRAVTEAFF. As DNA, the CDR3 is TGTGCCAGCAGCCCGGACAGGGCGGTGACTGAAGCTTTCTTT.

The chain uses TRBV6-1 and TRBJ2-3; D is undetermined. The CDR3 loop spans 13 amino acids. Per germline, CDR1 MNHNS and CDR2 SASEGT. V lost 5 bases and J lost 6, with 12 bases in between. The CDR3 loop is CASSITHQDTQYF. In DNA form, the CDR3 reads TGTGCCAGCAGTATCACCCACCAGGATACGCAGTATTTT.

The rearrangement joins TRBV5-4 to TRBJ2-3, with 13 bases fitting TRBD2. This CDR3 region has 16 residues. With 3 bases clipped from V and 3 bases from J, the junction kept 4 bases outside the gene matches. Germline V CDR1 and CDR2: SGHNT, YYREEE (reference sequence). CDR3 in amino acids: CASSSGLAGVTDTQYF. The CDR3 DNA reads TGTGCCAGCAGCTCCGGACTAGCGGGGGTTACAGATACGCAGTATTTT.

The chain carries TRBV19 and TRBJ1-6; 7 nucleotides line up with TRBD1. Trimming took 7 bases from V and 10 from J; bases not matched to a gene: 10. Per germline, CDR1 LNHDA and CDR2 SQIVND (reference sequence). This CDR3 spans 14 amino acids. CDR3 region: CASNRGTVGSPLHF. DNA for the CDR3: TGTGCCAGTAACCGGGGGACAGTGGGCTCACCCCTCCACTTT.

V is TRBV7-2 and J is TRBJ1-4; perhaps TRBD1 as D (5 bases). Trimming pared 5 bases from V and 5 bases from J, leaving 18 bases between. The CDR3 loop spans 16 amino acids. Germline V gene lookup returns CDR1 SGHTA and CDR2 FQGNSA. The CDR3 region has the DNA TGTGCCAGCAGCCCCGGGGGGGGGACGTCGAATGAAAAACTGTTTTTT. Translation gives CASSPGGGTSNEKLFF.

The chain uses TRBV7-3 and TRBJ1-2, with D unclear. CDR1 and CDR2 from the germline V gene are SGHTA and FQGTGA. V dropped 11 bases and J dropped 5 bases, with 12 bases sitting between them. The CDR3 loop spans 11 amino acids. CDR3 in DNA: TGTGCCGTAAGCGGTAGGTATGGCTACACCTTC. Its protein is CAVSGRYGYTF.